This T cell receptor (beta chain) was sequenced in a study of shared clonotypes between healthy human individuals. Trimming took 8 bases from V and 2 from J, leaving 7 bases between them. CDR1 is WSHSY and CDR2 is SAAADI in the germline V gene. This CDR3 contains 13 residues. Sequencing used immunoSEQ multiplex PCR; TCRdb keeps in-frame clones, though not all of them. Among about 1 million clones listed, about 77% were seen once. Sequencing input: memory CD4+ T cells sorted from blood. Subset described: CD45RA-negative fraction. V is TRBV10-2 and J is TRBJ2-6; a possible D gene is TRBD2 (6 bases). The receptor was derived from a man younger than 30 in good health. CDR3 amino acids: CASAGTGANVLTF. CDR3 nucleotides: TGCGCCAGCGCGGGGACTGGGGCCAACGTCCTGACTTTC.